These 19 T cell receptor beta chains originate from one sample sequenced in a study of shared clonotypes between healthy human individuals. The method was immunoSEQ multiplex PCR; TCRdb's version includes in-frame clones alone and lacks a portion of them. The sample carries a few million clones, around 90% recorded once. Sequences were obtained from naive CD4+ T cells sorted from blood. Subset specified: CD45RA+ positively selected. These receptors were taken from a man between 18 and 29 years old in good health.

This clone was seen a single time. The J gene is TRBJ2-2, the V gene TRBV5-6; 9 bases map to TRBD1. Germline assignment: CDR1 SGHDT and CDR2 YYEEEE. V shed 4 bases, J shed 6 bases, and the junction held 7 bases outside the gene matches. There are 15 residues in the CDR3. CDR3 region: CASSRTGVQAGELFF. Here the CDR3 DNA reads TGTGCCAGCAGCCGGACAGGGGTACAGGCCGGGGAGCTGTTTTTT.

The chain links TRBV4-3 to TRBJ1-1, with D perhaps matching TRBD1 (6 bases). The CDR3 sequence is 15 residues long. Trimming took 2 bases from V and 0 from J, leaving 10 bases between them. Germline V gene sequence: CDR1 LGHNA, CDR2 YSLEER. In DNA form, the CDR3 reads TGCGCCAGCAGCCAATCCCAGGGGTTGAACACTGAAGCTTTCTTT. Protein: CASSQSQGLNTEAFF.

The chain uses TRBV28 and TRBJ1-4; no clear D gene. The CDR3 totals 14 residues. Trimming removed 7 bases from V and 8 bases from J, with 17 bases in between. CDR1 is MDHEN and CDR2 is SYDVKM in the germline V gene. The CDR3 loop reads CASNALVVGEKLFF. CDR3 DNA sequence: TGTGCCAGCAACGCCCTTGTGGTTGGAGAAAAACTGTTTTTT. Together with reference TRBV28 and TRBJ1-4, the CDR3 gives the full variable domain: DVKVTQSSRYLVKRTGEKVFLECVQDMDHENMFWYRQDPGLGLRLIYFSYDVKMKEKGDIPEGYSVSREKKERFSLILESASTNQTSMYLCASNALVVGEKLFFGSGTQLSVL.

The rearrangement uses TRBV11-2 and TRBJ2-3, with D tentatively TRBD2 (6 bases). Germline V gene data show CDR1 as SGHAT and CDR2 as FQNNGV. Between the trimmed V and J ends, which lost 2 bases and 2 bases, there was a span of 14 bases. The CDR3 runs 16 residues. The CDR3 nucleotides are TGTGCCAGCAGCTTACCCCCGGGACTTTTCACAGATACGCAGTATTTT. Translating gives CASSLPPGLFTDTQYF.

The chain joins TRBV18 to TRBJ1-1; 9 bases are a match to TRBD1. This CDR3 has 15 residues. Trimming took 9 bases from V and 4 from J; bases not matched to a gene: 12. Germline V lookup: CDR1 KGHSH, CDR2 LQKENI. As DNA, the CDR3 is TGTGCCAGTCAGACAGGGGGGGACCGGGGCACTGAAGCTTTCTTT. Its translation is CASQTGGDRGTEAFF.

The CDR3 sequence is CASSPYPSNSGANVLTF. The CDR3 nucleotides read TGTGCCAGCAGCCCCTACCCTTCCAACTCTGGGGCCAACGTCCTGACTTTC. The chain recombines TRBV7-3 with TRBJ2-6; D gene ambiguous. Trimming removed 5 bases from V and 0 bases from J, with 14 bases in between. Germline lookup yields CDR1 SGHTA and CDR2 FQGTGA. The CDR3 covers 17 residues.

V is TRBV15 and J is TRBJ2-3; TRBD2 agrees at 13 bases. This CDR3 spans 18 amino acids. V dropped 1 base and J dropped 0; count of bases not matched to a gene: 4. Germline V CDR1 and CDR2: LNHNV, YYDKDF (reference sequence). The CDR3 DNA reads as TGTGCCACCAGCAGAGCCGGGACTAGCGGGATTAGCACAGATACGCAGTATTTT. It specifies CATSRAGTSGISTDTQYF.

The rearrangement uses TRBV18 and TRBJ1-3; D gene ambiguous. This CDR3 is built from 14 residues. Per the germline V gene, CDR1 is KGHSH and CDR2 is LQKENI. Trimming took off 3 bases at V and 4 bases at J, with 10 bases between the two ends. CDR3 in DNA: TGTGCCAGCTCACCTCGATCTCTGGGAAACACCATATATTTT. This translates into CASSPRSLGNTIYF.

This chain uses TRBV10-3 with TRBJ2-7; the D gene could be TRBD1 or TRBD2 (6 bases each). CDR1 ENHRY and CDR2 SYGVKD come from the germline V gene. CDR3 size: 15 residues. V lost 3 bases, J lost 5 bases, and 17 bases lay in between. DNA for the CDR3: TGTGCCATCAGTGATCGGGGGCAGCCCGGAGACGAGCAGTACTTC. The encoded protein is CAISDRGQPGDEQYF.

This sequence joins TRBV13 and TRBJ2-3; 8 positions match TRBD2. The ends lost 5 bases at V and 5 bases at J; junction bases unmatched: 9. CDR3 length: 15 residues. Germline CDR1 PRHDT, CDR2 FYEKMQ (reference sequence). The DNA of the CDR3 is TGTGCCAGCAGCCCTTGGCGGGAGGTCGGAGATACGCAGTATTTT. It is translated as CASSPWREVGDTQYF.

V and J are TRBV5-1 and TRBJ1-1; the match to TRBD1 covers 8 bases. The CDR3 contains 15 residues. After removal of 0 bases from V and 8 bases from J, the junction contained 9 bases not matched to a gene. Germline V gene lookup returns CDR1 SGHRS and CDR2 YFSETQ. As DNA, the CDR3 is TGCGCCAGCAGCTTGGTTATTGCAGGGGGCGGAGAAGCTTTCTTT. Amino acids: CASSLVIAGGGEAFF. The full variable domain, completed using reference TRBV5-1 and TRBJ1-1, is KAGVTQTPRYLIKTRGQQVTLSCSPISGHRSVSWYQQTPGQGLQFLFEYFSETQRNKGNFPGRFSGRQFSNSRSEMNVSTLELGDSALYLCASSLVIAGGGEAFFGQGTRLTVV.

The CDR3 DNA sequence: TGCGCCAGCAGATTGCAGCCCGCCGGGACAGCAATTCGCGACGAGCAGTACTTC. This encodes CASRLQPAGTAIRDEQYF. J is TRBJ2-7 and V is TRBV5-1; TRBD1 aligns across 7 bases. The CDR3 loop spans 18 amino acids. V was pared by 5 bases and J by 5 bases, with 22 bases of the junction left unmatched. Germline V CDR1 and CDR2: SGHRS, YFSETQ.

The V gene is TRBV25-1, the J gene TRBJ1-6; D is uncertain. Germline values: CDR1 MGHDK, CDR2 SYGVNS. The CDR3 loop spans 15 amino acids. With 1 base removed from V and 6 bases from J, the gap between germline ends came to 10 bases. The CDR3 DNA is TGTGCCAGCAGTGAATTCGCCGGACCTAATTCACCCCTCCACTTT. It translates to CASSEFAGPNSPLHF. The full variable domain, with the rest looked up from reference TRBV25-1 and TRBJ1-6, is EADIYQTPRYLVIGTGKKITLECSQTMGHDKMYWYQQDPGMELHLIHYSYGVNSTEKGDLSSESTVSRIRTEHFPLTLESARPSHTSQYLCASSEFAGPNSPLHFGNGTRLTVT.

The gene calls are TRBV6-5 and TRBJ1-2; possibly TRBD1 for D (5 bases). The CDR3 totals 13 residues. Germline-derived CDR1 and CDR2 are MNHEY and SVGAGI. Trimming left V 6 bases short and J 7 bases short, with 15 bases between. The CDR3 region is CASRAGGPAGYTF. In DNA form, the CDR3 reads TGTGCCAGCAGGGCCGGGGGACCCGCTGGCTACACCTTC.

In regard to this clone: Other DNA sequences in the sample encode the same CDR3. The chain combines TRBV7-2 with TRBJ2-7; TRBD2 matches at 8 bases. Germline trimming cut 5 bases from V and 0 bases from J; bases unmatched to any gene: 3. This CDR3 region has 14 residues. Germline lookup yields CDR1 SGHTA and CDR2 FQGNSA. For the CDR3, the DNA is TGTGCCAGCAGCGCTAGCGGGTCCTCCTACGAGCAGTACTTC. Its translation: CASSASGSSYEQYF.

The chain uses TRBV9 and TRBJ1-2; 12 bases line up with TRBD1. Germline V gene sequence: CDR1 SGDLS, CDR2 YYNGEE. This CDR3 is 15 amino acids long. The J segment lost 6 bases and the V segment lost 4 bases, leaving 7 bases of the junction unmatched. CDR3 nucleotides: TGTGCCAGCAGCCTGGGACAGGGGGCGAGAAATGGCTACACCTTC. Encoded protein: CASSLGQGARNGYTF. Drawing the rest from reference TRBV9 and TRBJ1-2, the complete variable domain is DSGVTQTPKHLITATGQRVTLRCSPRSGDLSVYWYQQSLDQGLQFLIQYYNGEERAKGNILERFSAQQFPDLHSELNLSSLELGDSALYFCASSLGQGARNGYTFGSGTRLTVV.

This chain connects TRBV27 to TRBJ1-1; D is possibly TRBD1 (6 bases). Trimming took off 4 bases at V and 5 bases at J, with 11 bases between the two ends. Germline CDR1 MNHEY, CDR2 SMNVEV (reference sequence). The CDR3 covers 13 residues. The CDR3 reads CASSSPQGTEAFF. Written as DNA, the CDR3 is TGTGCCAGCAGTTCGCCACAGGGTACTGAAGCTTTCTTT.

In DNA, the CDR3 is TGCAGCGTTGACCCTAGGGGGGGTGGCTATGGCTACACCTTC. The encoded protein is CSVDPRGGGYGYTF. The J gene is TRBJ1-2, the V gene TRBV29-1, with a tentative D call TRBD1 (6 bases). The V gene lost 3 bases and the J gene lost 4 bases, with 15 bases spanning the gap. The CDR3 is made up of 14 amino acids. Looked up from germline, CDR1 is SQVTM and CDR2 is ANQGSEA.

This clone occurred once. This sequence joins TRBV2 and TRBJ2-7; 9 bases fit TRBD1. The CDR3 covers 14 residues. V shed 8 bases and J 5 bases; nucleotides not matched to a gene: 10. Germline V gene sequence: CDR1 SNHLY, CDR2 FYNNEI. CDR3 in amino acids: CASHRDRVIDEQYF. The CDR3 DNA sequence: TGTGCCAGCCATCGGGACAGGGTAATAGACGAGCAGTACTTC.